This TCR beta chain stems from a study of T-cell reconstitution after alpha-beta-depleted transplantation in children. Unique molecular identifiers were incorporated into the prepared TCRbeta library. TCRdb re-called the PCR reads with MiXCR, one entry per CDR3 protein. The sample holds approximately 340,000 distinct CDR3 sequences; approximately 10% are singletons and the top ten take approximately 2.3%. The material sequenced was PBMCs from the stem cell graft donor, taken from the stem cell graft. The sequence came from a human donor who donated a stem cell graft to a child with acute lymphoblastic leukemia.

CDR3 protein: CASSSPTGGNEQFF. In nucleotides, the CDR3 is TGTGCCAGCAGTTCCCCGACCGGAGGTAACGAGCAGTTCTTC. The chain joins TRBV27 to TRBJ2-1; TRBD2 is a possible D gene (5 bases). The CDR3 is 14 amino acids. V gave up 4 bases and J gave up 10 bases, with 17 bases separating them. Per germline, CDR1 MNHEY and CDR2 SMNVEV (reference sequence).